The sequence of this TCR beta chain was determined in a study of cytotoxic CD8 clonotypes in ibrutinib-treated CLL. Sequencing was performed with immunoSEQ multiplex PCR; in TCRdb, only in-frame clones are kept and a portion is missing. The sample includes more than 200,000 clones, 70% of them seen just once. This clone is a singleton in its sample. This CDR3 contains 16 residues. Germline CDR1 is SGHRS and CDR2 is YFSETQ. The V and J ends lost 1 base and 5 bases, in that order; junction bases with no gene match: 9. The sample in question was PBMCs, obtained after 24 months of ibrutinib treatment. This receptor was identified in a human donor with chronic lymphocytic leukemia. V usage is TRBV5-1 and J usage is TRBJ2-1; TRBD2 aligns across 7 bases. CDR3 nucleotide sequence: TGCGCCAGCAGCTTGACCGCGGGAGTATCTGACAATGAGCAGTTCTTC. It codes for CASSLTAGVSDNEQFF.